This TCR beta chain was obtained from a study of cytomegalovirus exposure and HLA in healthy donors. Points on this clone: The antigen is unknown.

Trimming removed 0 bases from V and 9 bases from J, with 16 bases in between. The germline gives CDR1 SGDLS, CDR2 YYNGEE. The CDR3 is made up of 15 amino acids. PCR primers comprised 60 Vbeta and 13 Jbeta primers. Using immunoSEQ multiplex PCR, the repertoire was profiled, and TCRdb retains in-frame clones only, with some absent. The table lists approximately 140,000 clones, over 75% of them singletons, with less than 2% in the top ten. General study results and limits: Looking again later, the authors saw that most CMV-associated TCR beta chains seemed HLA-restricted.

The sequencing input was PBMCs. The source of this sequence is a man in his forties in good health and CMV-seronegative. The chain couples TRBV9 to TRBJ1-5, with D perhaps matching TRBD1 (5 bases). For the CDR3, the DNA is TGTGCCAGCAGCGTAGGAGGACGCCTGGGGGGGCCCCAGCATTTT. Its translation: CASSVGGRLGGPQHF.